This TCR beta chain was profiled in a study of blood T cell repertoires in COVID-19. Across the study: Researchers got acute and convalescent COVID-19 samples from the United States, Italy and Spain.

Participants reported their clinical history, and cohort assignment relied on those reports. V was cut by 5 bases and J by 2 bases, with 9 bases left in between. CDR3 length: 13 residues. As originally analysed: From reference gene primer amplification, estimates of nucleated cell counts were derived. Assay: immunoSEQ multiplex PCR; the TCRdb copy retains only in-frame clones and omits some. V and J calls plus clone size are reproduced from that table; the DNA served to infer D and trimming. The sample records about 160,000 clones, around 88% being singletons. The TCR originated in a woman in her forties or fifties in a cohort exposed to, infected with or recovered from COVID-19 (not recorded which). The chain recombines TRBV12-3 or TRBV12-4 with TRBJ1-1; possibly TRBD1 for D (6 bases). The source material was PBMCs or T cells enriched from blood (not recorded which). In nucleotides, the CDR3 is TGTGCCAGCAGTGGGGACACCAACACTGAAGCTTTCTTT. It translates to CASSGDTNTEAFF.